A selection of T cell receptor beta chains follows, all from one sample in a study of Tregs in tolerant kidney transplant recipients. TCRdb keeps only in-frame clones here, not all; method: immunoSEQ multiplex PCR. The sample records 50,000 to 75,000 clones, 70% to 90% being singletons. Sample: Tregs from blood, taken before the transplant. The receptors come from a human donor who received a combined kidney and bone marrow transplant. Both conserved end residues are part of each CDR3. The D gene is left open where the match is weak. Clone size is shown for a subset of rows, as once, few, many or a class of expanded clone.

D gene,J gene,V gene,clone size,CDR3 DNA,CDR3 protein
TRBD1,TRBJ2-7,TRBV18,.,TGTGCCAGCTCTCCCCCCCGGACAGGGGAGTACGAGCAGTACTTC,CASSPPRTGEYEQYF
.,TRBJ2-1,TRBV7-2,.,TGTGCCAGCAGCTTACAACCGGACAATGAGCAGTTCTTC,CASSLQPDNEQFF
TRBD1,TRBJ2-5,TRBV5-4,.,TGTGCCAGCAGCTTGAAGACAGGGCTCCAAGAGACCCAGTACTTC,CASSLKTGLQETQYF
.,TRBJ1-3,TRBV7-6,.,TGTGCCAGCACCACAGGGTGGGACGCTGGAAACACCATATATTTT,CASTTGWDAGNTIYF
.,TRBJ1-3,TRBV6-5,.,TGTGCCAGCAGCCCCGGCTTTACCCGACGGAACACCATATATTTT,CASSPGFTRRNTIYF
.,TRBJ2-5,TRBV18,.,TGTGCCAGCTCACCAGGGCAAGAGACCCAGTACTTC,CASSPGQETQYF
TRBD2,TRBJ2-1,TRBV10-3,.,TGTGCCATCAGTGAGAGGGCTAGCGGGAGTCTCTCCTACAATGAGCAGTTCTTC,CAISERASGSLSYNEQFF
.,TRBJ1-3,TRBV6-5,.,TGTGCCAGCAGTTACTCGTCAGGGTCTGGAAACACCATATATTTT,CASSYSSGSGNTIYF
TRBD1,TRBJ2-3,TRBV19,.,TGTGCCAGTAGCGCCACCGGGACAGGCACAGATACGCAGTATTTT,CASSATGTGTDTQYF
.,TRBJ1-6,TRBV7-9,once,TGTGCCAGCAGCTTAGCGGCAGGGGCGTCGGTTCCACCCCTCCACTTT,CASSLAAGASVPPLHF
.,TRBJ1-1,TRBV7-2,.,TGTGCCAGCAGCTACAACAGGGTCGGAGCTTTCTTT,CASSYNRVGAFF
.,TRBJ1-6,TRBV7-8,.,TGTGCCAGCAGCTTAGTCCCGGGTAATTCACCCCTCCACTTT,CASSLVPGNSPLHF
.,TRBJ2-3,TRBV5-1,.,TGCGCCAGCAGCTTGGACCGGGGCCGAGGGACAGATACGCAGTATTTT,CASSLDRGRGTDTQYF
TRBD1,TRBJ2-1,TRBV7-9,.,TGTGCCAGCAGCTTGGGACAGGGTTTTTACAATGAGCAGTTCTTC,CASSLGQGFYNEQFF
.,TRBJ1-1,TRBV11-3,.,TGTGCCAGCAGCTTAGGGCCGGGGCCGGGTACTGAAGCTTTCTTT,CASSLGPGPGTEAFF
.,TRBJ2-1,TRBV6-1,once,TGTGCCAGCAGGGGGAGTGGGAGCTCCTACAATGAGCAGTTCTTC,CASRGSGSSYNEQFF
.,TRBJ2-3,TRBV18,once,TGTGCCAGCTCACCGACTTCAGATACGCAGTATTTT,CASSPTSDTQYF
TRBD2,TRBJ2-2,TRBV9,.,TGTGCCAGCACCCCGGGACTAGGGGCAACCGGGGAGCTGTTTTTT,CASTPGLGATGELFF
.,TRBJ2-1,TRBV5-6,.,TGTGCCAGCAGCTTGTTAGCGGAGCCCTACAATGAGCAGTTCTTC,CASSLLAEPYNEQFF
.,TRBJ1-2,TRBV19,once,TGTGCCAGTGCATGGGGAAGTTATGGCTACACCTTC,CASAWGSYGYTF
TRBD2,TRBJ2-2,TRBV7-6,.,TGTGCCAGCAGCCAGAAGATGACTAGCATTACCGGGGAGCTGTTTTTT,CASSQKMTSITGELFF
TRBD1,TRBJ1-2,TRBV27,.,TGTGCCAGCAGTCCGCGTCCCAGGGGACAGGTCGTTGGCTACACCTTC,CASSPRPRGQVVGYTF
.,TRBJ2-2,TRBV6-1,.,TGTGCCAGCAGGAATGACTTGAACACCGGGGAGCTGTTTTTT,CASRNDLNTGELFF
TRBD2,TRBJ2-1,TRBV28,.,TGTGCCAGCAGCGCCAGCGGGACCTCCTACAATGAGCAGTTCTTC,CASSASGTSYNEQFF
TRBD1,TRBJ2-7,TRBV11-2,once,TGTGCCAGCAGCTCGGCGGCGGGACAGGCCTCCTACGAGCAGTACTTC,CASSSAAGQASYEQYF
TRBD1,TRBJ1-3,TRBV10-3,.,TGTGCCATCACGACAGGGGGAAACACCATATATTTT,CAITTGGNTIYF
TRBD2,TRBJ2-2,TRBV4-1,.,TGCGCCAGCAGCCGGGAGGGGAGCCAGCCCGGGGAGCTGTTTTTT,CASSREGSQPGELFF
.,TRBJ2-3,TRBV7-2,once,TGTGCCAGCAGCCCACGGGACGGAACGCAGTATTTT,CASSPRDGTQYF
.,TRBJ1-2,TRBV27,.,TGTGCCAGCAGTTGGACGGGGGGATATGGCTACACCTTC,CASSWTGGYGYTF
.,TRBJ2-1,TRBV5-1,.,TGCGCCAGCAGCCCCCTGGCGGGCTCATCCTACAATGAGCAGTTCTTC,CASSPLAGSSYNEQFF
.,TRBJ1-1,TRBV6-5,.,TGTGCCAGCAGTTCGAGACCGGGACCGAACACTGAAGCTTTCTTT,CASSSRPGPNTEAFF
.,TRBJ1-1,TRBV6-5,.,TGTGCCAGCACTAAGACAGCGAACACTGAAGCTTTCTTT,CASTKTANTEAFF
.,TRBJ1-2,TRBV5-1,.,TGCGCCAGCAGCTTGGGGACATCGAACTATGGCTACACCTTC,CASSLGTSNYGYTF
.,TRBJ2-3,TRBV7-2,.,TGTGCCAGCAGCTTCGCCCGAGATACGCAGTATTTT,CASSFARDTQYF
.,TRBJ1-1,TRBV7-2,.,TGTGCCAGCAGCTTAGCGCCGGGGACTGAAGCTTTCTTT,CASSLAPGTEAFF
TRBD2,TRBJ2-5,TRBV11-2,once,TGTGCCAGCAGCCGAGCGGGGACTCACCAAGAGACCCAGTACTTC,CASSRAGTHQETQYF
TRBD1,TRBJ2-7,TRBV10-3,once,TGTGCCCTTGGACAGGGAGCCGAGCAGTACTTC,CALGQGAEQYF
.,TRBJ1-1,TRBV9,once,TGTGCCAGCAGCGTAGTGCCAGGGGCGAACACTGAAGCTTTCTTT,CASSVVPGANTEAFF
TRBD1,TRBJ1-5,TRBV28,medium-sized,TGTGCCAGCAGCCACGGGACAGGGGGAAGTCAGCCCCAGCATTTT,CASSHGTGGSQPQHF
TRBD1,TRBJ2-1,TRBV5-1,.,TGCGCCAGCAGCTTGGTCGGACAGGGGAAACCACCCTACAATGAGCAGTTCTTC,CASSLVGQGKPPYNEQFF
.,TRBJ2-2,TRBV19,.,TGTGCCAGTAGTATCGTCCGAATGCGTGGGGAGCTGTTTTTT,CASSIVRMRGELFF
.,TRBJ2-7,TRBV19,.,TGTGCCAGTGGGAGAAGCTCCTACGAGCAGTACTTC,CASGRSSYEQYF
TRBD1,TRBJ1-4,TRBV11-2,.,TGTGCCAGCAGCTCGGACAGGGGACATGAAAAACTGTTTTTT,CASSSDRGHEKLFF